This T cell receptor (beta chain) was profiled in a study of identical twins. One entry per CDR3 protein results from TCRdb running MiXCR on the 5' RACE reads. The profile covers hundreds of thousands of distinct CDR3 sequences, with 24% appearing a single time and over 2.5% taken by the ten largest. This clonotype was seen a few times. Germline CDR1 and CDR2: MNHNS and SASEGT. This CDR3 comprises 14 residues. The junction had 9 bases not matched to a gene; V was cut back by 7 bases and J by 6 bases. The data also belong to a second study, concerning T cells expressing NK-cell markers.

The sample comprised CD4+ T cells sorted from blood. This receptor was taken from a woman younger than 30 in good health. The J gene is TRBJ2-1, the V gene TRBV6-1; 7 nucleotides agree with TRBD1. Here the CDR3 DNA reads TGTGCCAGCACGGGACAGTGGATGGGCAATGAGCAGTTCTTC. Residues: CASTGQWMGNEQFF.